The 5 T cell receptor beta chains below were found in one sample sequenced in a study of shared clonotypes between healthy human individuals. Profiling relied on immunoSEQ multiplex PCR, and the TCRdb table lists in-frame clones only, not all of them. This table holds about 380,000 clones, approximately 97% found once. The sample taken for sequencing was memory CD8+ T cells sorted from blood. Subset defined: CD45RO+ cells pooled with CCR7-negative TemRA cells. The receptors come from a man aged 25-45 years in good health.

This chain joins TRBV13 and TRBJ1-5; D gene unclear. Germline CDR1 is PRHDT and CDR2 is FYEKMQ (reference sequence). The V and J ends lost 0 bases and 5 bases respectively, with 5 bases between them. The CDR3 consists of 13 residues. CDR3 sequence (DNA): TGTGCCAGCAGCTTAGGCTTGGATCAGCCCCAGCATTTT. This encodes CASSLGLDQPQHF.

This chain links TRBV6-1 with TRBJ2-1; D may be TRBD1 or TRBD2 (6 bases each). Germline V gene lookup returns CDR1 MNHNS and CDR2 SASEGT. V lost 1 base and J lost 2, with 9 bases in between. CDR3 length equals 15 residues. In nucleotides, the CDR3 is TGTGCCAGCAGTGAAGGGGGGGCTCCCTACAATGAGCAGTTCTTC. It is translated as CASSEGGAPYNEQFF.

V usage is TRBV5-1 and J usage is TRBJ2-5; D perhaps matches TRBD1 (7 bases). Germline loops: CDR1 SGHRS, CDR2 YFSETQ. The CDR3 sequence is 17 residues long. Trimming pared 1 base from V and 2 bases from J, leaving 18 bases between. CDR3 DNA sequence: TGCGCCAGCAGCTTGTCCGCGGGACAGTTGCGACAAGAGACCCAGTACTTC. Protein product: CASSLSAGQLRQETQYF.

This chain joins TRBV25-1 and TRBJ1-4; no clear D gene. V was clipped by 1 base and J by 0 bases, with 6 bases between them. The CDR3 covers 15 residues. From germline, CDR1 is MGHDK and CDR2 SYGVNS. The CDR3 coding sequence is TGTGCCAGCAGTGAATTGGACCCAACTAATGAAAAACTGTTTTTT. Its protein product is CASSELDPTNEKLFF.

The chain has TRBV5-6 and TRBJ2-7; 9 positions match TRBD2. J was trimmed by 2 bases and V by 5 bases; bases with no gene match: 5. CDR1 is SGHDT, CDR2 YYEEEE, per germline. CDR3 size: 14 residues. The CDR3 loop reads CASREREVAYEQYF. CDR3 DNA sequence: TGTGCCAGCAGGGAGCGGGAGGTCGCCTACGAGCAGTACTTC.